This TCR beta chain was recorded in a study of T cells in Graves' hyperthyroidism and ophthalmopathy. Amplification of TCR beta CDR3 regions used RNA as the template. Researchers ran a first-round RT-PCR on the TCR CDR3 using the HTBI primer set. One entry per CDR3 protein, called by TCRdb with MiXCR from the multiplex PCR reads. The sample yields nearly 600,000 distinct CDR3 sequences, around 14% seen once. This CDR3 is 16 amino acids long. Trimming at V came to 5 bases and at J to 9 bases, leaving 13 bases not matched to a gene. CDR1 is KGHSH and CDR2 is LQKENI in the germline V gene. The TCR comes from a woman under 30 with Graves' ophthalmopathy. J is TRBJ2-1 and V is TRBV18; TRBD1 aligns across 10 bases. The sample taken for sequencing was blood. CDR3 residues: CASSFGQGGFYGEQFF. In DNA, the CDR3 is TGTGCCAGCTCATTTGGACAGGGGGGGTTTTACGGTGAGCAGTTCTTC.